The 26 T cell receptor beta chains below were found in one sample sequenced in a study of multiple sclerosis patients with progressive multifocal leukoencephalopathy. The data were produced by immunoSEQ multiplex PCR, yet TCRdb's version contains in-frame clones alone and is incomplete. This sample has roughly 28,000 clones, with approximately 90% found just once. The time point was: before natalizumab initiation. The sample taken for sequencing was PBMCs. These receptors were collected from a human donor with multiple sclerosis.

CDR3 in DNA: TGTGCCAGCAGTTTGTCGCAGGGGGCGCCAACTGAAGCTTTCTTT. Translation: CASSLSQGAPTEAFF. The chain is built from TRBV28 and TRBJ1-1; 8 bases agree with TRBD1. The junction had 8 bases not matched to a gene; V was cut back by 3 bases and J by 5 bases. This CDR3 has 15 amino acids. Germline assignment: CDR1 MDHEN and CDR2 SYDVKM.

In DNA, the CDR3 is TGTGCCAGCAGCTCCCCACTACAGGGGAAACAAGAGACCCAGTACTTC. It codes for CASSSPLQGKQETQYF. The V gene is TRBV5-5, the J gene TRBJ2-5, with 7 bases lining up with TRBD1. Germline V CDR1 and CDR2: SGHKS, YYEKEE (reference sequence). CDR3 length: 16 residues. J lost 2 bases, V lost 3 bases, and 10 bases had no gene match.

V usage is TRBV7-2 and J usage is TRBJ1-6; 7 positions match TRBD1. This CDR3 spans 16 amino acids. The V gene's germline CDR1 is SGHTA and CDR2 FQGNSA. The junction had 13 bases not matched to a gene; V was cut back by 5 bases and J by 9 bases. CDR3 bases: TGTGCCAGCAGCCCAAGACAGGGCGAGGGAAGTTCACCCCTCCACTTT. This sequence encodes CASSPRQGEGSSPLHF.

The CDR3 bases are TGTGCCAGCATCCCCCGGGACAACTCCTACGAGCAGTACTTC. This codes for CASIPRDNSYEQYF. The rearrangement links TRBV6-6 to TRBJ2-7, with D possibly TRBD1 on 6 matching bases. Per germline, CDR1 MNHNY and CDR2 SVGAGI (reference sequence). CDR3 length: 14 amino acids. The V gene lost 7 bases and the J gene lost 0 bases, with 13 bases spanning the gap.

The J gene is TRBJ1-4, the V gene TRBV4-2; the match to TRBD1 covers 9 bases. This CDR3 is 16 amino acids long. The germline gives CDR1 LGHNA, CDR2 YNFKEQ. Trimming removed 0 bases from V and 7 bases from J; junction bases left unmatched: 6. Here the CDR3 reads CASSQEGGTGSEKLFF. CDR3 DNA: TGTGCCAGCAGCCAAGAAGGTGGGACAGGGAGTGAAAAACTGTTTTTT.

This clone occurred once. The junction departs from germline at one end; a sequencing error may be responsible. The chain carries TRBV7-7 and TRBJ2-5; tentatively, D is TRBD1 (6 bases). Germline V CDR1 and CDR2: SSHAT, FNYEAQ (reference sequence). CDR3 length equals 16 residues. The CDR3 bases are TGTGCTAGCAGCCGAGGTCGGACAGTTTCCGGAGAGACCCAGTACTTC. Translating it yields CASSRGRTVSGETQYF.

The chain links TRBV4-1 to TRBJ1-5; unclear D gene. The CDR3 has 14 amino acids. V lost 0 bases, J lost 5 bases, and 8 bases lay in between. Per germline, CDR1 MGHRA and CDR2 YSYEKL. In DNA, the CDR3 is TGCGCCAGCAGCCAAGATATTAACCATCAGCCCCAGCATTTT. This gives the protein CASSQDINHQPQHF.

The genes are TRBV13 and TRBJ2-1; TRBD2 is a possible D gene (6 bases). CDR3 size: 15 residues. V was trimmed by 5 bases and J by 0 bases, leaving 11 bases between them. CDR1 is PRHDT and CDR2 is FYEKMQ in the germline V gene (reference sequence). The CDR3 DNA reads TGTGCCAGCAGCCCGGGACTGACCTCCTACAATGAGCAGTTCTTC. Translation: CASSPGLTSYNEQFF.

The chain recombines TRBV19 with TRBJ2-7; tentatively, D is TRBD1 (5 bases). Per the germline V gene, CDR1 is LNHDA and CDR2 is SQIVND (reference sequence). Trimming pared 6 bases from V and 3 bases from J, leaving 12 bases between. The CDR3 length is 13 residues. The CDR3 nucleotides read TGTGCCAGTAGGGGGCCGCCGGGCTACGAGCAGTACTTC. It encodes CASRGPPGYEQYF.

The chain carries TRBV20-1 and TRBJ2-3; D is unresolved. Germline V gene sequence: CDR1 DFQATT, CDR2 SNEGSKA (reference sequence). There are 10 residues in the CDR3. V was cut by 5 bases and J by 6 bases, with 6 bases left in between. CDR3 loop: CSAHGDTQYF. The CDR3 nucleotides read TGCAGTGCTCACGGGGATACGCAGTATTTT.

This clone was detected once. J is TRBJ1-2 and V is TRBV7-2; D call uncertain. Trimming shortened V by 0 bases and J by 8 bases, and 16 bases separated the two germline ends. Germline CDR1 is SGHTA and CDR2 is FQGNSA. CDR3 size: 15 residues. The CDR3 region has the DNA TGTGCCAGCAGCTTAGCGGTAAACAGCGGAGCGGGCTACACCTTC. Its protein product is CASSLAVNSGAGYTF.

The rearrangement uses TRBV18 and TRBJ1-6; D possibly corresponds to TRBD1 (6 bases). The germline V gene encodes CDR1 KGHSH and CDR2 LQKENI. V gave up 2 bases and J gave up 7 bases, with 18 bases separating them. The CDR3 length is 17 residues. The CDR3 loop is CASSPFPLGTLNSPLHF. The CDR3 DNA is TGTGCCAGCTCACCATTCCCACTAGGGACATTGAATTCACCCCTCCACTTT.

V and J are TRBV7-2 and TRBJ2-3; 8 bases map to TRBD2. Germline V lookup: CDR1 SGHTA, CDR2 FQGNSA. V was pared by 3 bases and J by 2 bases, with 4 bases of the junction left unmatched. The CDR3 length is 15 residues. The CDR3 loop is CASSFRGGPTDTQYF. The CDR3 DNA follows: TGTGCCAGCAGCTTCCGGGGGGGCCCCACAGATACGCAGTATTTT. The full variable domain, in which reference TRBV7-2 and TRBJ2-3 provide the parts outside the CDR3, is GAGVSQSPSNKVTEKGKDVELRCDPISGHTALYWYRQSLGQGLEFLIYFQGNSAPDKSGLPSDRFSAERTGGSVSTLTIQRTQQEDSAVYLCASSFRGGPTDTQYFGPGTRLTVL.

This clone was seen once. CDR3 amino acids: CASSIGRAYYEQYF. The CDR3 region has the DNA TGTGCCAGTAGTATCGGTCGGGCTTACTACGAGCAGTACTTC. This chain joins TRBV19 and TRBJ2-7; D unclear. The CDR3 totals 14 residues. V was pared by 3 bases and J by 3 bases, with 12 bases between. CDR1 and CDR2 (germline): LNHDA, SQIVND (reference sequence).

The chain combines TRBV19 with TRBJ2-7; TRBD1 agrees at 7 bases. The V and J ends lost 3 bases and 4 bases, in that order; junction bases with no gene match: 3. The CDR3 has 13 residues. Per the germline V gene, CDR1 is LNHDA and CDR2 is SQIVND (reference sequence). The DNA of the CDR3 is TGTGCCAGTAGTATTAACAGGGGTTACGAGCAGTACTTC. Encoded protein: CASSINRGYEQYF.

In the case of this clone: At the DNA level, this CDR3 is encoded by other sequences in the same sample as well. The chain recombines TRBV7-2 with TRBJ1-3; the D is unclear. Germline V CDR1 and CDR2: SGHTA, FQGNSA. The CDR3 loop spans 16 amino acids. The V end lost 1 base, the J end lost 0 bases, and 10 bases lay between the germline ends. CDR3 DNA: TGTGCCAGCAGCTTAGGCAGCCGCCCCTCTGGAAACACCATATATTTT. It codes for CASSLGSRPSGNTIYF.

The CDR3: CASSRGLAGDSGTDTQYF. CDR3 DNA sequence: TGCGCCAGCAGCAGAGGACTAGCGGGGGACTCTGGTACAGATACGCAGTATTTT. The J gene is TRBJ2-3, the V gene TRBV5-1; 13 nucleotides line up with TRBD2. With V trimmed by 4 bases and J by 3 bases, 11 bases remained unmatched. This CDR3 has 18 amino acids. Germline V CDR1 and CDR2: SGHRS, YFSETQ.

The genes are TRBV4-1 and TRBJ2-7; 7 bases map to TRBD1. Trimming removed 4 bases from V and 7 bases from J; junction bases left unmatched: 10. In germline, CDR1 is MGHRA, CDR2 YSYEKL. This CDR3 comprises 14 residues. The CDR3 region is CASSLQGTSGEQYF. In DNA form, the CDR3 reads TGCGCCAGCAGCCTACAGGGGACCTCGGGGGAGCAGTACTTC.

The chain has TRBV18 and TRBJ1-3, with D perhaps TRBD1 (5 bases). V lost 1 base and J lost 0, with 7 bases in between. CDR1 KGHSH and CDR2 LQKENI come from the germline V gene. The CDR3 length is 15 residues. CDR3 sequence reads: CASSPQGSSGNTIYF. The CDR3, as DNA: TGTGCCAGCTCACCACAGGGGAGCTCTGGAAACACCATATATTTT.

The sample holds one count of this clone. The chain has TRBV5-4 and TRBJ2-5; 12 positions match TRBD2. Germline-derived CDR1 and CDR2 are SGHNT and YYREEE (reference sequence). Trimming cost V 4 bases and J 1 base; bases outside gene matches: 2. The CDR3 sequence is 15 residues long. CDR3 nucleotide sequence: TGTGCCAGCAGCCTAGCGGGGGGGCTCCAAGAGACCCAGTACTTC. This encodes CASSLAGGLQETQYF.

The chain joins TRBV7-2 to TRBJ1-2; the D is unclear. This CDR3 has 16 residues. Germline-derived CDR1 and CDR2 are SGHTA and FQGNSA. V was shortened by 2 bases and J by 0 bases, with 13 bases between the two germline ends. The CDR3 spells CASSLRAGSANYGYTF. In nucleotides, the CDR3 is TGTGCCAGCAGCTTAAGGGCCGGTTCAGCTAACTATGGCTACACCTTC.

The CDR3 sequence is CAWSVPGRLNEKLFF. CDR3 bases: TGTGCCTGGAGTGTACCGGGACGGCTCAATGAAAAACTGTTTTTT. The rearrangement links TRBV30 to TRBJ1-4, with a weak D call TRBD1 (5 bases). This CDR3 contains 15 residues. The ends were cut back, 0 bases at V and 5 bases at J, with 13 bases in the middle. Germline assignment: CDR1 GTSNPN and CDR2 SVGIG (reference sequence).

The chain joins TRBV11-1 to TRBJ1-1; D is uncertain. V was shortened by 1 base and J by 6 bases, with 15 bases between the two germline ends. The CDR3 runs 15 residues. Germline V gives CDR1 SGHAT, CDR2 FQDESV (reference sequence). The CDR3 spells CASSLGTAGLSEAFF. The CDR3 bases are TGTGCCAGCAGCTTAGGGACTGCAGGATTGTCTGAAGCTTTCTTT.

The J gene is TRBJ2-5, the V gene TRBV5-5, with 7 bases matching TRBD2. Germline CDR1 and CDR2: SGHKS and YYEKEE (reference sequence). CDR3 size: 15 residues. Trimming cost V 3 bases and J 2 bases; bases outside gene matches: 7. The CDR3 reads CASSWTSSEQETQYF. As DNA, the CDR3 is TGTGCCAGCAGCTGGACTAGTTCGGAACAAGAGACCCAGTACTTC.

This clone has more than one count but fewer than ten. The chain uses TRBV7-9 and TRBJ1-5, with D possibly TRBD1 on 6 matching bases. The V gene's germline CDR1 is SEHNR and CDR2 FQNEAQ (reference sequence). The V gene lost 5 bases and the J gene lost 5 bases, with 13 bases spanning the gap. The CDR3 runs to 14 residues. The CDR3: CASSPTGSYQPQHF. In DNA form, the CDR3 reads TGTGCCAGCAGCCCTACAGGGAGCTATCAGCCCCAGCATTTT.

CDR3 in DNA: TGTGCCAGCCATCCCCCAGGGAGATACACTGAAGCTTTCTTT. Its translation: CASHPPGRYTEAFF. The chain joins TRBV28 to TRBJ1-1; D is possibly TRBD1 (5 bases). This CDR3 is 14 amino acids long. V dropped 8 bases and J dropped 3 bases, with 16 bases sitting between them. In germline, CDR1 is MDHEN, CDR2 SYDVKM.